This entry is about one T cell receptor (beta chain). This CDR3 region has 15 residues. V shed 5 bases and J shed 7 bases, with 21 bases lying between them. In germline, CDR1 is SGHNT, CDR2 YYREEE (reference sequence). This entry comes from a study of shared clonotypes between healthy human individuals. Clones were sequenced by immunoSEQ multiplex PCR, and TCRdb holds only the in-frame ones, with some missing. This sample has a few million clones, with 90% to 95% found just once. V usage is TRBV5-4 and J usage is TRBJ1-1, with TRBD1 as a possible D gene (5 bases). The sequenced sample was naive CD4+ T cells from PBMCs. The subset denotes: CD45RA+ positively selected. The receptor was derived from a man between 18 and 29 years old in good health. Some clones in this sample may be carry-over from other donors' samples. CDR3 DNA: TGTGCCAGCAGAGCCGACCCCGGGACTAATAATGAAGCTTTCTTT. Amino acid sequence: CASRADPGTNNEAFF.